This T cell receptor (beta chain) appears in the sequencing data of a study of CD8+ T cells in alopecia areata (dated by TCRdb to 2016 to 2019). Study-wide context: Treated patients were enrolled in an open-label pilot trial of oral tofacitinib at 5 to 10 mg twice daily for moderate-to-severe alopecia areata. Patients received tofacitinib for 6 to 18 months and were then followed off drug for 6 months to check for delayed response and recurrence. TCRbeta CDR3 regions were amplified by immunoSEQ multiplex PCR using 35 Vbeta forward and 13 Jbeta reverse primers. For the treated patients, the SALT score, which quantifies what percentage of scalp surface area is affected, served as the measure of disease severity. The RNA source kit depended on sample type: the PAXgene miRNA kit for fixed scalp, the miRNeasy kit for PBMCs, and the RNeasy kit for mouse skin. Clonality in the scalp was compared among normal scalp (n=4), patchy alopecia areata scalp (n=8), and alopecia totalis/universalis scalp (n=8). To study T cell clonal expansion in alopecia areata, the researchers applied high-throughput TCRbeta sequencing to both the C3H/HeJ mouse model and human patients. In humans, TCRbeta sequencing was performed on scalp tissue and on sorted CD4+ and CD8+ peripheral blood T cells from healthy controls and from patients with patchy or totalis/universalis alopecia areata. Biopsies were taken from tofacitinib-treated patients at baseline and again at 4 and 24 weeks into treatment, and several of those patients also had a later scalp biopsy. Study-level results and caveats: Compared with normal scalp, lesional scalp, particularly in alopecia totalis/universalis, had higher clonality and more expanded CD8+ clones, which suggests antigenic drive. Because the treated cohort was small and included a single nonresponder, larger studies are needed to assess links between baseline CD8+ expansion and response. Scalp clonality and the number of expanded CD8+ clones among the top 100 scalp clones were significantly decreased by tofacitinib. Many expanded lesional clones were found to persist in scalp and blood during tofacitinib treatment, and relapse after treatment cessation may be partly explained by this persistence. Shared TCR sequences between patients were less evident than in mice, which may be partly attributable to HLA diversity in the patient population. Unlike mouse skin, where gammadelta T cells dominate, normal human skin contains resident alphabeta T cells that get sequenced too, which complicates analysis of the scalp TCR repertoire.

CDR3 length: 14 amino acids, cysteine to phenylalanine. The DNA shown is the 42-base CDR3, in frame from base 1. Per the germline V gene, SGHVS is the CDR1 and FQNEAQ is the CDR2. V ends up 7 bases short and J 4 bases short, with an unmatched junction base count of 8. The protocol used for the library was the immunoSEQ multiplex PCR assay. RNA was extracted from all samples and reverse transcribed into cDNA, which served as template for TCR sequencing. First-strand cDNA was synthesized using SuperScript III with a 2:1 mix of oligo-dT and random hexamers. A synthetic immune receptor repertoire was used to assess amplification bias, and residual bias was removed computationally. The study's own analysis went as follows. Raw reads were preprocessed to remove errors, and CDR3 was defined by IMGT conventions from the conserved cysteine to phenylalanine. Clonality was computed by normalizing Shannon entropy by log2 of the number of productive unique TCRs and subtracting the result from 1. Whether scalp clones were CD4 or CD8 was inferred by matching scalp TCRbeta sequences against CD4 and CD8 repertoires sorted from blood. Not all clones reach the TCRdb copy of this immuneACCESS table, which keeps in-frame sequences only. Checked studies attribute under half of the gap to unresolved V genes and leave the rest unexplained. Clone size and the V and J calls come from that table; the DNA yielded D and trimming. A total of roughly 200,000 clones appear in this sample, around 56% of them only once. Approximately 3.4% of the sample goes to the ten largest clones.

Read against the paper, the sample's time point label means: more than 3 weeks on oral tofacitinib. The sample's treatment or condition label, decoded: oral pan-JAK inhibitor, 5-10 mg twice daily. Peripheral blood and lesional scalp punch biopsies were obtained from patients with alopecia areata. PBMCs were separated by density centrifugation and stained for CD3, CD4 and CD8, after which CD4+ and CD8+ T cells were sorted on a FACSAria. As for this clone: The clone's antigen remains unknown. No base qualities exist here, and no much larger clone lies one base off it.

Sample: CD4+ T cells sorted from blood, taken at week 4, from a patient treated with tofacitinib. This clonotype originated in a human donor with alopecia areata. The chain was built from TRBV7-8 and TRBJ2-5, with TRBD2 identical over 8 junction bases. In nucleotides, the sequence is TGTGCCAGCACGGGGGGGGCCTCCGGAGAGACCCAGTACTTC. Translation gives CASTGGASGETQYF.